Listed below are T cell receptor beta chains from one sample, sequenced in a study of T cells after yellow fever vaccination. In TCRdb, the 5' RACE reads were re-called with MiXCR into one record per CDR3 protein. The sample has roughly 15,000 distinct CDR3 sequences; more than 4% are singletons. The sample in question was PBMCs, either bulk or a sorted T-cell subset (CD4+, CD8+, memory, or dextramer-sorted; not recorded which), obtained 15 days after the yellow fever booster vaccination. The receptors here all came from a man aged 25-45 years who received the YFV17D yellow fever vaccine. Each CDR3 is given with its conserved first and last residue. A D gene is named only where the DNA matches it firmly. Clone size is shown for a subset of rows, as once, few, many or a class of expanded clone.

j_call	v_call	d_call	clone_size	cdr3_aa	cdr3_nt
TRBJ1-1	TRBV18	TRBD1	many	CASSPSQGAEAFF	TGTGCCAGCTCACCTAGCCAGGGGGCTGAAGCTTTCTTT
TRBJ2-2	TRBV24-1	.	many	CATSDSTGGRRRTGELFF	TGTGCCACCAGTGATTCTACAGGTGGACGCCGAAGGACCGGGGAGCTGTTTTTT
TRBJ1-1	TRBV29-1	TRBD1	many	CSVEPTGGWTEAFF	TGCAGCGTCGAACCGACAGGGGGATGGACTGAAGCTTTCTTT
TRBJ1-6	TRBV7-2	.	many	CASSLHAMGVNSPLHF	TGTGCCAGCAGCTTACACGCTATGGGGGTTAATTCACCCCTCCACTTT
TRBJ2-3	TRBV7-9	.	many	CASSPGGSTDTQYF	TGTGCCAGCAGCCCTGGGGGGAGCACAGATACGCAGTATTTT
TRBJ2-1	TRBV27	TRBD1	many	CASSSGGSSYNEQFF	TGTGCCAGCAGTTCAGGGGGTAGCTCCTACAATGAGCAGTTCTTC
TRBJ1-5	TRBV12-3/TRBV12-4	TRBD1	many	CASSSDRGESQPQHF	TGTGCCAGCAGCTCGGACAGGGGGGAAAGTCAGCCCCAGCATTTT
TRBJ2-5	TRBV6-5	.	many	CASSYFMTVPLSETQYF	TGTGCCAGCAGTTACTTCATGACAGTCCCTTTGAGTGAGACCCAGTACTTC
TRBJ2-1	TRBV20-1	TRBD2	many	CSAMGLANEQFF	TGCAGTGCTATGGGACTAGCCAATGAGCAGTTCTTC
TRBJ2-7	TRBV19	.	many	CASSMGIAYEQYF	TGTGCCAGTAGTATGGGAATAGCCTACGAGCAGTACTTC
TRBJ2-3	TRBV12-3/TRBV12-4	.	many	CASSLRQPFDTQYF	TGTGCCAGCAGTTTAAGACAGCCATTCGATACGCAGTATTTT
TRBJ2-3	TRBV4-3	TRBD2	many	CASSRGSTSTDTQYF	TGCGCCAGCAGCCGCGGGAGTACCAGCACAGATACGCAGTATTTT
TRBJ1-2	TRBV30	TRBD1	many	CAWSAGTGFGYTF	TGTGCCTGGAGTGCCGGGACAGGCTTTGGCTACACCTTC
TRBJ2-7	TRBV7-2	.	many	CASSYLTGGVEQYF	TGTGCCAGCAGCTACCTGACAGGAGGGGTCGAGCAGTACTTC
TRBJ2-1	TRBV24-1	TRBD2	many	CATSLREGRGEQFF	TGTGCCACCAGTCTGCGGGAGGGCCGGGGTGAGCAGTTCTTC
TRBJ1-2	TRBV18	.	many	CASSRSGASYGYTF	TGTGCCAGCTCAAGGTCTGGGGCGAGCTATGGCTACACCTTC
TRBJ2-1	TRBV4-1	TRBD2	many	CASSQDGGGAGNEQFF	TGCGCCAGCAGCCAAGACGGGGGGGGAGCAGGCAATGAGCAGTTCTTC
TRBJ1-1	TRBV7-9	.	many	CASILQQNTEAFF	TGTGCCAGCATCCTCCAACAGAACACTGAAGCTTTCTTT
TRBJ2-3	TRBV7-2	.	many	CASSLGHTDTQYF	TGTGCCAGCAGCTTAGGGCACACAGATACGCAGTATTTT
TRBJ2-5	TRBV20-1	.	many	CSARRGGETQYF	TGCAGTGCTAGGAGGGGTGGGGAGACCCAGTACTTC
TRBJ2-7	TRBV6-5	.	many	CASSYSQGLSYEQYF	TGTGCCAGCAGTTACTCTCAGGGCTTATCCTACGAGCAGTACTTC
TRBJ2-3	TRBV5-1	.	many	CASSLDGLTDTQYF	TGCGCCAGCAGCTTGGATGGCCTGACAGATACGCAGTATTTT
TRBJ1-5	TRBV6-5	.	many	CASFNSSNQPQHF	TGTGCCAGCTTCAACTCGTCCAATCAGCCCCAGCATTTT
TRBJ2-3	TRBV19	.	many	CASSISRHSTDTQYF	TGTGCCAGTAGTATATCAAGACACAGCACAGATACGCAGTATTTT
TRBJ2-2	TRBV14	TRBD1	many	CASSPWTGRTGELFF	TGTGCCAGCAGCCCTTGGACAGGGAGAACCGGGGAGCTGTTTTTT
TRBJ1-1	TRBV6-5	.	many	CASPGLTANTEAFF	TGTGCCAGTCCGGGCTTGACAGCGAACACTGAAGCTTTCTTT
TRBJ2-3	TRBV12-3/TRBV12-4	.	medium-sized	CASTPAAGATDTQYF	TGTGCCAGCACCCCCGCGGCAGGAGCCACAGATACGCAGTATTTT
TRBJ2-3	TRBV9	.	many	CASSVGGTDTQYF	TGTGCCAGCAGCGTAGGGGGCACAGATACGCAGTATTTT
TRBJ2-4	TRBV11-2	TRBD2	many	CASSLAPAGEQYF	TGTGCCAGCAGCTTAGCCCCCGCGGGGGAACAGTACTTC
TRBJ1-2	TRBV15	.	.	CATSRGKTGGNYGYTF	TGTGCCACCAGCAGGGGTAAGACAGGCGGCAACTATGGCTACACCTTC
TRBJ2-7	TRBV10-3	TRBD1	medium-sized	CAISQGDTYEQYF	TGTGCCATCAGCCAGGGGGACACCTACGAGCAGTACTTC
TRBJ2-5	TRBV11-2	.	many	CASSLVALPPGETQYF	TGTGCCAGCAGCTTAGTGGCACTACCTCCGGGGGAGACCCAGTACTTC
TRBJ1-2	TRBV5-4	.	many	CASSPPGRVGYTF	TGTGCCAGCAGCCCGCCGGGGCGGGTAGGCTACACCTTC
TRBJ2-5	TRBV29-1	TRBD2	many	CSSGPAGEETQYF	TGCAGCTCTGGACCAGCGGGAGAAGAGACCCAGTACTTC
TRBJ2-3	TRBV7-9	.	many	CASSLSPDTQYF	TGTGCCAGCAGCTTATCCCCAGATACGCAGTATTTT
TRBJ2-1	TRBV15	.	few	CATSRDTSFNEQFF	TGTGCCACCAGCAGAGACACTAGTTTCAATGAGCAGTTCTTC
TRBJ2-1	TRBV4-3	.	few	CASSQDLGAAYNEQFF	TGCGCCAGCAGCCAAGATCTAGGGGCAGCTTACAATGAGCAGTTCTTC
TRBJ2-5	TRBV10-1	.	.	CASSESSGGETQYF	TGCGCCAGCAGTGAGTCCAGCGGTGGAGAGACCCAGTACTTC
TRBJ1-1	TRBV7-9	.	medium-sized	CASSLSSGGGTEAFF	TGTGCCAGCAGCTTAAGCAGCGGGGGGGGCACTGAAGCTTTCTTT
TRBJ2-7	TRBV15	.	many	CATSSVPRGTGSHEQYF	TGTGCCACCAGCAGTGTCCCCCGGGGGACTGGCTCGCACGAGCAGTACTTC
TRBJ2-5	TRBV6-1	TRBD1	many	CASSRDRGRSETQYF	TGTGCCAGCAGCCGCGACAGGGGGCGATCGGAGACCCAGTACTTC
TRBJ2-4	TRBV10-3	.	many	CAISESVGDIQYF	TGTGCCATCAGTGAGTCTGTAGGGGACATTCAGTACTTC
TRBJ2-3	TRBV6-5	.	many	CASSYSGGITDTQYF	TGTGCCAGCAGTTACTCGGGCGGGATCACAGATACGCAGTATTTT
TRBJ2-1	TRBV5-1	.	medium-sized	CASSPGPRFSYNEQFF	TGCGCCAGCAGCCCGGGACCGAGGTTCTCCTACAATGAGCAGTTCTTC
TRBJ1-2	TRBV29-1	.	many	CSVDGETYGYTF	TGCAGCGTTGATGGGGAAACTTATGGCTACACCTTC
TRBJ1-1	TRBV7-9	.	many	CASSLAPPEAFF	TGTGCCAGCAGCTTAGCCCCACCTGAAGCTTTCTTT
TRBJ2-5	TRBV29-1	.	many	CSVGPGGGGETQYF	TGCAGCGTTGGTCCCGGGGGCGGGGGAGAGACCCAGTACTTC
TRBJ2-4	TRBV6-5	.	many	CASSYSSRGRDIQYF	TGTGCCAGCAGTTACTCATCGAGGGGGAGAGACATTCAGTACTTC
TRBJ2-5	TRBV29-1	TRBD2	many	CSVASGSVKETQYF	TGCAGCGTTGCTAGCGGGAGTGTAAAAGAGACCCAGTACTTC
TRBJ1-6	TRBV3-1	.	.	CASSLAGVGNSPLHF	TGTGCCAGCAGCTTGGCAGGGGTGGGAAATTCACCCCTCCACTTT
TRBJ2-6	TRBV20-1	.	many	CSASASTGANVLTF	TGCAGTGCTAGCGCCAGTACTGGGGCCAACGTCCTGACTTTC
TRBJ1-1	TRBV6-2/TRBV6-3	.	many	CASRNGWSMNTEAFF	TGTGCCAGCCGAAACGGGTGGAGCATGAACACTGAAGCTTTCTTT
TRBJ2-2	TRBV11-2	.	many	CASNNPGLARLTGELFF	TGTGCCAGCAACAACCCGGGGCTGGCCCGCCTCACCGGGGAGCTGTTTTTT